The TCR beta chain under discussion was sequenced for a study of response to subunit inactivated influenza vaccine. Study-level results: There was a suggestion from the authors that each seasonal influenza vaccination recruits few new T cells.

TCRdb re-analysed the RT-PCR reads in MiXCR, keeping a single row per CDR3 protein. This table has hundreds of thousands of distinct CDR3 sequences, approximately 15% appearing once. There are many counts of this clonotype. Its specificity is unknown. From germline, CDR1 is SGHDT and CDR2 YYEEEE. This CDR3 has 13 residues. Trimming cost V 4 bases and J 7 bases, with 12 bases left between them. The chain joins TRBV5-6 to TRBJ2-1, with D maybe TRBD1 (5 bases). The sequenced sample was PBMCs from blood, obtained around 15 days before vaccination. This receptor was obtained from a man in his fifties or sixties who received an inactivated influenza vaccine. This chain's CDR3 is CASSPDTLNEQFF. In nucleotides, the CDR3 is TGTGCCAGCAGCCCGGACACTCTTAATGAGCAGTTCTTC.